A single sample is the source of the 13 T cell receptor beta chains below, sequenced in a study of shared clonotypes between healthy human individuals. Naive CD8 cells comprised CD45RO-negative, CCR7-positively selected cells, excluding terminally differentiated effector memory CD45RA+ cells. The repertoire was sequenced with immunoSEQ multiplex PCR; TCRdb's copy has only in-frame clones and lacks some. This table holds about 2.2 million clones, just under 95% found once. Sequenced input: naive CD8+ T cells from PBMCs. The receptors derive from a man aged 18 to 35 in good health. Some clones in this sample may be carry-over from other donors' samples.

The V call is TRBV6-5, the J call TRBJ2-3; the match to TRBD1 covers 9 bases. This CDR3 has 14 residues. Looked up from germline, CDR1 is MNHEY and CDR2 is SVGAGI. V lost 6 bases, J lost 4 bases, and 5 bases stayed unmatched. CDR3 sequence: CASRMTGGADTQYF. CDR3 sequence (DNA): TGTGCCAGCAGGATGACAGGGGGAGCAGATACGCAGTATTTT.

This chain links TRBV19 with TRBJ2-1; D ambiguous. V was cut by 6 bases and J by 3 bases, with 9 bases left in between. Germline V gene lookup returns CDR1 LNHDA and CDR2 SQIVND (reference sequence). The CDR3 runs 13 residues. The CDR3 bases are TGTGCCAGTAGCAAGACGGTCTACAATGAGCAGTTCTTC. This gives the protein CASSKTVYNEQFF.

This rearrangement joins TRBV27 to TRBJ1-5, with TRBD1 matching over 7 bases. Germline V gene sequence: CDR1 MNHEY, CDR2 SMNVEV (reference sequence). The CDR3 has 13 residues. The V segment lost 10 bases and the J segment 6 bases; nucleotides outside the gene matches: 9. The CDR3 loop is CATCDRVGQPQHF. The CDR3, as DNA: TGTGCCACCTGCGACAGGGTAGGTCAGCCCCAGCATTTT.

This clone was observed once. The CDR3 loop reads CASSSPGGQTGSTDTQYF. DNA of the CDR3: TGTGCCAGCAGCTCCCCCGGGGGACAAACGGGAAGCACAGATACGCAGTATTTT. V gene TRBV7-9 combines with J gene TRBJ2-3; D tentatively reads TRBD1 or TRBD2 (6 bases each). Per germline, CDR1 SEHNR and CDR2 FQNEAQ (reference sequence). The ends were cut back, 4 bases at V and 0 bases at J, with 20 bases in the middle. The CDR3 consists of 18 residues.

The V gene is TRBV14, the J gene TRBJ1-2; D unclear. This CDR3 region has 12 residues. V dropped 1 base and J dropped 4 bases, with 4 bases sitting between them. Germline V gene data show CDR1 as SGHDN and CDR2 as FVKESK. CDR3 nucleotides: TGTGCCAGCAGCCAAGGGATCTATGGCTACACCTTC. Its translation: CASSQGIYGYTF.

This chain uses TRBV14 with TRBJ2-2; D gene unclear. CDR3 length equals 15 residues. The germline gives CDR1 SGHDN, CDR2 FVKESK. Trimming took off 5 bases at V and 4 bases at J, with 14 bases between the two ends. The CDR3 DNA follows: TGTGCCAGCAGCTTGCAGCTATTTGGCACCGGGGAGCTGTTTTTT. Its translation is CASSLQLFGTGELFF.

This chain uses TRBV28 with TRBJ1-4, with TRBD1 as a possible D gene (5 bases). This CDR3 spans 14 amino acids. Germline CDR1 MDHEN, CDR2 SYDVKM. Trimming removed 6 bases at V and 7 bases at J, with 15 bases between. The CDR3 DNA follows: TGTGCCAGCAGCCGGGGGGTAATAATTGAAAAACTGTTTTTT. The encoded protein is CASSRGVIIEKLFF.

As regards this clone: Other DNA variants within this sample encode the same CDR3. The V call is TRBV27, the J call TRBJ2-3; no reliable D call. Germline V CDR1 and CDR2: MNHEY, SMNVEV (reference sequence). Trimming stripped 2 bases from V and 3 bases from J, with 6 bases between. The CDR3 is made up of 13 amino acids. CDR3 DNA sequence: TGTGCCAGCAGTTTACTCGGGACAGATACGCAGTATTTT. Its protein product is CASSLLGTDTQYF.

The chain employs TRBV4-3 and TRBJ1-2; 8 bases are shared with TRBD1. V was pared by 3 bases and J by 8 bases, with 8 bases of the junction left unmatched. The CDR3 runs to 14 residues. Germline V gives CDR1 LGHNA, CDR2 YSLEER. CDR3 protein: CASSQWTGYDGYTF. CDR3 coding DNA: TGCGCCAGCAGCCAGTGGACAGGGTACGACGGCTACACCTTC.

The J gene is TRBJ1-1, the V gene TRBV11-1; 9 bases line up with TRBD1. V gave up 5 bases and J gave up 4 bases; unmatched junction bases: 5. Germline values: CDR1 SGHAT, CDR2 FQDESV (reference sequence). CDR3 length equals 14 residues. In nucleotides, the CDR3 is TGTGCCAGCAGCCCGACAGGGGGGTTCACTGAAGCTTTCTTT. Its translation: CASSPTGGFTEAFF.

As regards this clone: Within the sample, other DNA sequences also encode this same CDR3. The chain joins TRBV7-9 to TRBJ2-1, with D uncertain. Germline lookup yields CDR1 SEHNR and CDR2 FQNEAQ (reference sequence). Between the trimmed V and J ends, which lost 1 base and 2 bases, there was a span of 9 bases. The CDR3 spans 15 residues. CDR3 nucleotides: TGTGCCAGCAGCTTAGGTGGAATACCCTACAATGAGCAGTTCTTC. It codes for CASSLGGIPYNEQFF.

The rearrangement uses TRBV16 and TRBJ1-2, with D perhaps TRBD1 (5 bases). The V end lost 7 bases, the J end lost 1 base, and 19 bases lay between the germline ends. There are 16 residues in the CDR3. Germline V lookup: CDR1 KGHSY, CDR2 FQNENV. The CDR3 here is CASTFTPQGFNYGYTF. For the CDR3, the DNA is TGTGCCAGCACCTTCACCCCTCAGGGCTTTAACTATGGCTACACCTTC.

The V gene is TRBV14, the J gene TRBJ2-1; the match to TRBD1 covers 7 bases. Per the germline V gene, CDR1 is SGHDN and CDR2 is FVKESK. The CDR3 loop spans 16 amino acids. V was clipped by 1 base and J by 10 bases; unmatched bases: 13. The CDR3 sequence is CASSQGRGRAIREQFF. CDR3 nucleotide sequence: TGTGCCAGCAGCCAAGGAAGGGGGCGGGCGATCAGAGAGCAGTTCTTC.